This is a list of T cell receptor beta chains from one sample in a study of T cell repertoires in cytomegalovirus infection. MiXCR was run by TCRdb on the reads, yielding one entry per CDR3 protein. The sample includes roughly 130,000 distinct CDR3 sequences, more than 20% of them seen just once. Antigen specificity for these receptors is unknown. The sequenced sample was PBMCs, sequenced either directly or after in vitro stimulation (not recorded which). These receptors were taken from a human donor in good health (CMV status not recorded). Some clones in this sample may be carry-over from other donors' samples. The CDR3 runs from the conserved cysteine through the conserved F or W.

J gene: TRBJ1-3
V gene: TRBV28
CDR3 protein: CASSNPEPSGNTIYF

J gene: TRBJ1-5
V gene: TRBV19
CDR3 protein: CASKSGTVSNQPQHF

J gene: TRBJ2-3
V gene: TRBV28
CDR3 protein: CASSHPVGGRSDTQYF

J gene: TRBJ2-1
V gene: TRBV14
CDR3 protein: CASSPSLWRDNEQFF

J gene: TRBJ2-3
V gene: TRBV12-5
CDR3 protein: CASGWGTDRTQYF

J gene: TRBJ1-5
V gene: TRBV12-3/TRBV12-4
CDR3 protein: CASSPWGRGNQPQHF

J gene: TRBJ1-2
V gene: TRBV12-3/TRBV12-4
CDR3 protein: CASSSRTANYGYTF

J gene: TRBJ2-1
V gene: TRBV7-2
CDR3 protein: CASSLEAGYNEQFF

J gene: TRBJ2-7
V gene: TRBV7-2
CDR3 protein: CASSLTWEQYF

J gene: TRBJ1-3
V gene: TRBV11-2
CDR3 protein: CASSGRTESSGNTIYF

J gene: TRBJ2-4
V gene: TRBV28
CDR3 protein: CASSVTGAAKNIQYF

J gene: TRBJ2-4
V gene: TRBV4-1
CDR3 protein: CASSHKSIQYF

J gene: TRBJ2-3
V gene: TRBV7-9
CDR3 protein: CASSPPGPDTQYF

J gene: TRBJ2-3
V gene: TRBV7-8
CDR3 protein: CASSLALVSGRTDTQYF

J gene: TRBJ2-6
V gene: TRBV28
CDR3 protein: CASITSGTGQGSGANVLTF

J gene: TRBJ2-1
V gene: TRBV7-9
CDR3 protein: CASSSRSGTDLESNGEQFF

J gene: TRBJ1-1
V gene: TRBV14
CDR3 protein: CASSQTGTEAFF

J gene: TRBJ2-7
V gene: TRBV18
CDR3 protein: CASSPRESGRTQYF

J gene: TRBJ2-2
V gene: TRBV24-1
CDR3 protein: CATSDLEEDKEAGELFF

J gene: TRBJ1-1
V gene: TRBV7-2
CDR3 protein: CASSLAGRGLGYNTEAFF

J gene: TRBJ2-1
V gene: TRBV7-6
CDR3 protein: CASSSQRAGYNEQFF

J gene: TRBJ1-1
V gene: TRBV11-2
CDR3 protein: CASSLRGLLGGTEAFF

J gene: TRBJ2-3
V gene: TRBV27
CDR3 protein: CASSPYRGLGTDTQYF

J gene: TRBJ2-7
V gene: TRBV4-3
CDR3 protein: CASSQDNGRDEQYF

J gene: TRBJ1-2
V gene: TRBV19
CDR3 protein: CATNNGGDGYTF

J gene: TRBJ1-2
V gene: TRBV24-1
CDR3 protein: CATGDRAGYGYTF

J gene: TRBJ2-2
V gene: TRBV7-2
CDR3 protein: CASTRLAGGTGELFF

J gene: TRBJ1-5
V gene: TRBV7-9
CDR3 protein: CASSLTGSNQPQHF

J gene: TRBJ2-2
V gene: TRBV6-1
CDR3 protein: CASSYYGSGTGELFF